This TCR beta chain was identified during a study of graft-versus-host responses after intestinal transplantation (dated by TCRdb to 2020 to 2023). Broadly, across the study: Multivisceral, liver-intestinal, or isolated intestinal transplants were received by the recipients. Graft-versus-host and host-versus-graft alloreactive T cell clones were tracked in the graft, circulation and bone marrow after intestinal transplantation using bulk TCR-beta CDR3 sequencing. Rather than going through the commercial service, samples from a few later patients were sequenced in-house on an Illumina MiSeq and processed with MiXCR. Of the roughly 24 intestinal transplant recipients enrolled in the cohort, one of whom was a retransplant, a few patients without pretransplant specimens were excluded. Alloreactive clones were identified by sequencing pre-transplant mixed lymphocyte reaction products and comparing these products with unstimulated pre-transplant donor and recipient T cells. Every recipient was given anti-thymocyte globulin induction, then maintenance tacrolimus and steroids for around three years. Donor T cell macrochimerism was defined as a peak of at least 4% donor T cells among recipient peripheral blood mononuclear cells. Study-wide findings and limitations: In patients with donor T cell macrochimerism, the allografts had high GvH to HvG T cell clonal ratios. Peak levels of circulating GvH clones were associated with declines in HvG clones early after transplant. GvH clones turned up in recipient bone marrow, with some appearing earlier in ileal mucosa or blood, a pattern consistent with an intestinal mucosal origin. The relatively low number and heterogeneity of intestinal transplant patients limited the conclusions.

Library preparation was by the immunoSEQ multiplex PCR assay. For most patients, genomic DNA was isolated using the Qiagen DNeasy Blood and Tissue Kit and was shipped frozen to Adaptive Biotechnologies for TCR sequencing. For most patients, high-throughput TCR-beta CDR3 sequencing of genomic DNA was performed by Adaptive Biotechnologies. Turning to the authors' computational methods: Adaptive's ImmunoSEQ software was the source of the TCR sequencing data for about 20 patients, while a few other patients were processed with MiXCR and VDJtools. To correct CD4 versus CD8 sorting errors, any sequence found in both subsets at a frequency ratio below 5:1 was removed. CDR3 nucleotide sequences shared between donor and recipient were removed because the origin of such sequences could not be assigned. To count as alloreactive, a clone needed at least 2-fold expansion over unstimulated cells and a minimum CFSE-low frequency of 0.002% (template counts) or 0.001% (read counts). A clone was considered mappable if detected in the sequenced pre-transplant spleen, lymph node, or MLR CFSE-low populations of the donor or recipient. The cumulative frequency of alloreactive clones was calculated as a percentage of all sequences, weighted by copy number. Entries here come from immuneACCESS through TCRdb and include only in-frame sequences with V and J called. Some clones fail to appear in such tables; in the studies checked, an unresolved V gene covers under half of the shortfall, and the cause of the remainder is unknown. That table is the source of V, J and clone size, and D and trimming were worked out from the DNA. The sample table lists 60,000 to 80,000 clones, around 91% of them with a count of one. Under 1.5% of the sample comes from the top ten.

V is clipped by 5 bases and J by 0 bases, and the sequence between their germline boundaries is 10 bases long. Measured from the cysteine to the phenylalanine, the CDR3 is 15 residues long. CDR3 DNA only is kept here, 45 bases in frame from base 1. According to the germline V gene (reference sequence), CDR1 reads MNHEY and CDR2 reads SMNVEV. The sample's time point label, in plain terms: cells obtained before transplantation from donor or recipient. CD3+CD4+ and CD3+CD8+ populations were FACS-sorted from unstimulated pre-transplant donor and recipient cells taken from spleen or lymph nodes. Regarding this clone: Its target antigen remains unknown. No qualities accompany the bases; no much larger clone lies one base away.

The sequenced sample was unstimulated CD8+ T cells sorted from spleen or lymph node cells, obtained before intestinal transplant. This clonotype originated in a human donor who received an intestinal transplant. This sequence uses TRBV27 and TRBJ2-2; tentative D gene TRBD2, with 5 bases matching. The CDR3 protein: CASSPGIPNTGELFF. The base sequence is TGTGCCAGCAGTCCGGGGATACCGAACACCGGGGAGCTGTTTTTT.